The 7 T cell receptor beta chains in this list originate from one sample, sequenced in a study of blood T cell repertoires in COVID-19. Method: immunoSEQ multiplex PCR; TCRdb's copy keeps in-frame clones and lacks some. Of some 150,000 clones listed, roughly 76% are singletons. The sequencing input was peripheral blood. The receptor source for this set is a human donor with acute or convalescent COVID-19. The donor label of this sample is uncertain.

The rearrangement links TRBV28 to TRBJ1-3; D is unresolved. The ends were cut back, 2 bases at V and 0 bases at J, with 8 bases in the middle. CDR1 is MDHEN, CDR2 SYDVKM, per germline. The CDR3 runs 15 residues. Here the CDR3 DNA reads TGTGCCAGCAGTTTAGGCACCCTCTCTGGAAACACCATATATTTT. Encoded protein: CASSLGTLSGNTIYF.

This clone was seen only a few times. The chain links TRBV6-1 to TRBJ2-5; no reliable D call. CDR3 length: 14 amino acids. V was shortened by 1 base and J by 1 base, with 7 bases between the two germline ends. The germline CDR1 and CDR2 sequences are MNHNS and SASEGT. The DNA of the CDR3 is TGTGCCAGCAGTGAAGTTCTCAGCCAAGAGACCCAGTACTTC. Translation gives CASSEVLSQETQYF.

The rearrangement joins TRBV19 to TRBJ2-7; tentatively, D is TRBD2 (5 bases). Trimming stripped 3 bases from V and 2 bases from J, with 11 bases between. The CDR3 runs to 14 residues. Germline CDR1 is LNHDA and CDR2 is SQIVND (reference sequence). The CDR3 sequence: CASSMSHGTYEQYF. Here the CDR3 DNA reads TGTGCCAGTAGTATGTCTCACGGGACCTACGAGCAGTACTTC. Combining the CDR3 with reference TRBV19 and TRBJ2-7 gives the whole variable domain DGGITQSPKYLFRKEGQNVTLSCEQNLNHDAMYWYRQDPGQGLRLIYYSQIVNDFQKGDIAEGYSVSREKKESFPLTVTSAQKNPTAFYLCASSMSHGTYEQYFGPGTRLTVT.

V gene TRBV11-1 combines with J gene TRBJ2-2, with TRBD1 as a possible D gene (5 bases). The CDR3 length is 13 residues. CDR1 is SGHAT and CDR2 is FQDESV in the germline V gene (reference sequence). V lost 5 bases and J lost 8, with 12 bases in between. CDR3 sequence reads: CASSRAGIGELFF. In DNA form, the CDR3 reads TGTGCCAGCAGCCGAGCAGGGATTGGGGAGCTGTTTTTT.

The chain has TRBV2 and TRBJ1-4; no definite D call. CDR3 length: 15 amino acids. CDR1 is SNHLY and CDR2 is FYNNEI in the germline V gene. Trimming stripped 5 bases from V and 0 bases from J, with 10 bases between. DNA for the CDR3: TGTGCCAGCAGTCGTAATACTGCAACTAATGAAAAACTGTTTTTT. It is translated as CASSRNTATNEKLFF.

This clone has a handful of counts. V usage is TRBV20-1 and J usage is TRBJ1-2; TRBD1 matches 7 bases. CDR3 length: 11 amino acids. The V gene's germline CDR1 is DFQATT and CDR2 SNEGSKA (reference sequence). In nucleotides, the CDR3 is TGCGGGTTTTCAGGGGGGAGTGGCTACACCTTC. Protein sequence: CGFSGGSGYTF.

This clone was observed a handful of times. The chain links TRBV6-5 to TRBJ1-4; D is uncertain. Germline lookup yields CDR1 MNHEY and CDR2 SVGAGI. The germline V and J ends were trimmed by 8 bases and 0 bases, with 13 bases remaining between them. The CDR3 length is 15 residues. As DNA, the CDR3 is TGTGCCAGCTTTTGGCAGCTAGCAACTAATGAAAAACTGTTTTTT. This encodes CASFWQLATNEKLFF.